Shown below are 20 T cell receptor beta chains from a single sample sequenced in a study of blood T cells in healthy people across ages (dated by TCRdb to between 2014 and 2017). Library construction relied on 5' RACE. The reads were generated on an Illumina HiSeq 2500. The second PCR ran for roughly 7 to 12 cycles and used a J-beta primer mix along with a sample-barcoded 5' primer. Clones were called with MiXCR by TCRdb after fastp trimmed the public reads at Q25, and only in-frame beta chains were retained. Entries that share a CDR3 protein sequence are merged under the most common genes and DNA. The sample table holds about 760,000 distinct CDR3 sequences, of which roughly 25% were seen once. 9.4% of the sample rests with the top ten. The same data also contributed to another study, on T cells of mothers and their children.

The sequenced sample consisted of blood. Source of these receptors: a boy younger than 18 in good health.

The chain links TRBV7-9 to TRBJ2-5; 12 bases are shared with TRBD2. TRBJ2-1 explains the end of the DNA better; the J call may be wrong. The CDR3 runs 18 residues. Germline CDR1 is SEHNR and CDR2 is FQNEAQ (reference sequence). The CDR3 DNA reads as TGTGCCAGCAGCCTCCAGCTCCTGAGACTAGCGGGGGACAATGAGCAGTTCTTC. Translation: CASSLQLLRLAGDNEQFF.

The chain couples TRBV3-1 to TRBJ2-1, with D tentatively TRBD1 (5 bases). The CDR3 length is 17 residues. In germline, CDR1 is LGHDT, CDR2 YNNKEL (reference sequence). Trimming took 4 bases from V and 5 from J, leaving 21 bases between them. The DNA for the CDR3 is TGTGCCAGCAGCCCCGAGTATCAGGGCTGGTTGGACAATGAGCAGTTCTTC. Protein product: CASSPEYQGWLDNEQFF.

This clonotype was seen more than once but under ten times. At one of its ends the junction is not consistent with the germline gene, which may arise from a read error. This chain joins TRBV3-1 and TRBJ2-7, with D uncertain. The CDR3 loop spans 14 amino acids. Germline V gene lookup returns CDR1 LGHDT and CDR2 YNNKEL (reference sequence). In nucleotides, the CDR3 is TGTGCCAGCAGTCAAGGCGAGGTATCTTACGAGCAGTACTTC. Translation: CASSQGEVSYEQYF.

Notes on this clonotype: The junction and the germline gene differ at one end; a read error may be behind it. The chain uses TRBV20-1 and TRBJ2-7; maybe TRBD1 (6 bases). The germline gives CDR1 DFQATT, CDR2 SNEGSKA (reference sequence). The CDR3 spans 11 residues. This chain's CDR3 is CSASPDSERYF. For the CDR3, the DNA is TGCAGTGCTAGTCCGGACAGCGAGCGGTACTTC.

This sequence joins TRBV6-2 or TRBV6-3 and TRBJ1-5; tentative D call: TRBD1 (6 bases). The CDR3 sequence is 15 residues long. Deletions cut 3 bases from V and 4 bases from J, with 13 bases between. The germline gives CDR1 MNHEY, CDR2 SVGEGT. CDR3 loop: CASSYWYRENQPQHF. CDR3 nucleotide sequence: TGTGCCAGCAGTTATTGGTACAGGGAAAATCAGCCCCAGCATTTT.

V usage is TRBV29-1 and J usage is TRBJ1-1; D uncertain. This CDR3 has 13 amino acids. V lost 5 bases to trimming and J lost 0 bases, with 10 bases between them. Germline V gives CDR1 SQVTM, CDR2 ANQGSEA. CDR3 in amino acids: CSVHLEMNTEAFF. CDR3 DNA sequence: TGCAGCGTTCATCTCGAAATGAACACTGAAGCTTTCTTT.

The chain joins TRBV12-3 or TRBV12-4 to TRBJ2-7; D perhaps matches TRBD2 (6 bases). Trimming left V 6 bases short and J 5 bases short, with 17 bases between. There are 14 residues in the CDR3. In nucleotides, the CDR3 is TGTGCCAGCAGGCCCGGGACTTATCGCCACGAGCAGTACTTC. As protein: CASRPGTYRHEQYF.

The chain employs TRBV10-3 and TRBJ2-5, with D perhaps matching TRBD2 (6 bases). CDR1 and CDR2 (germline): ENHRY, SYGVKD. The V and J ends lost 10 bases and 2 bases respectively, with 20 bases between them. The CDR3 length is 15 residues. The CDR3 is CATQASGTQQETQYF. DNA of the CDR3: TGTGCCACCCAAGCATCCGGGACTCAGCAAGAGACCCAGTACTTC.

Only a few counts were recorded for this clonotype. V is TRBV29-1 and J is TRBJ2-7; D may be TRBD1 or TRBD2 (5 bases each). The germline V gene has CDR1 SQVTM and CDR2 ANQGSEA. The CDR3 runs 13 residues. Trimming cost V 6 bases and J 2 bases, with 14 bases left between them. CDR3 protein: CSVSGTATYEQYF. CDR3 coding DNA: TGCAGCGTGTCTGGGACGGCGACCTACGAGCAGTACTTC.

The chain recombines TRBV5-1 with TRBJ1-2; D unresolved. CDR3 length equals 15 residues. The ends were cut back, 4 bases at V and 3 bases at J, with 16 bases in the middle. Germline assignment: CDR1 SGHRS and CDR2 YFSETQ. CDR3 amino acids: CASSTTPDGHYGYTF. The CDR3, as DNA: TGCGCCAGCAGCACCACACCGGACGGACACTATGGCTACACCTTC.

The V call is TRBV5-1, the J call TRBJ2-3; perhaps TRBD2 as D (6 bases). V was clipped by 6 bases and J by 0 bases, with 26 bases between them. Germline lookup yields CDR1 SGHRS and CDR2 YFSETQ. This CDR3 is 19 amino acids long. This CDR3 is CASTRTPKGAGRSTDTQYF. The CDR3 nucleotides read TGCGCCAGCACCAGGACCCCCAAGGGAGCCGGGAGAAGCACAGATACGCAGTATTTT.

The chain carries TRBV2 and TRBJ1-2; D is possibly TRBD1 (6 bases). The CDR3 spans 14 residues. Germline loops: CDR1 SNHLY, CDR2 FYNNEI. Trimming pared 8 bases from V and 2 bases from J, leaving 15 bases between. The DNA for the CDR3 is TGTGCCAGCGTGGGGGCACTAAGAAACTATGGCTACACCTTC. Its translation: CASVGALRNYGYTF.

This clonotype was counted between two and nine times. The V gene is TRBV7-9, the J gene TRBJ1-1; unclear D gene. This CDR3 comprises 14 residues. Trimming left V 5 bases short and J 8 bases short, with 18 bases between. CDR1 SEHNR and CDR2 FQNEAQ come from the germline V gene (reference sequence). The CDR3 sequence is CASSQYPARLEAFF. The CDR3 bases are TGTGCCAGCAGCCAATACCCAGCGAGGTTGGAAGCTTTCTTT.

In its sample, this clonotype was seen many times. The rearrangement joins TRBV6-2 or TRBV6-3 to TRBJ2-5; the D call may be TRBD1 or TRBD2 (6 bases each). The CDR3 is made up of 15 amino acids. From germline, CDR1 is MNHEY and CDR2 SVGEGT. Trimming took 6 bases from V and 0 from J, leaving 14 bases between them. The CDR3 DNA reads TGTGCCAGCAGGGACCTGGGGGGCGACCAAGAGACCCAGTACTTC. Protein sequence: CASRDLGGDQETQYF.

The chain joins TRBV7-8 to TRBJ2-5; 9 positions match TRBD2. Gene TRBJ2-7 matches the end of the DNA better, so the J call may be wrong. Germline V lookup: CDR1 SGHVS, CDR2 FQNEAQ. The CDR3 loop spans 15 amino acids. CDR3 bases: TGTGCCAGCAGCGGAAAGACTAGCGGAGGGTACGAGCAGTACTTC. This gives the protein CASSGKTSGGYEQYF.

Only a few counts were recorded for this clonotype. The chain is built from TRBV29-1 and TRBJ2-5; TRBD1 aligns across 10 bases. The better agreement between TRBJ2-1 and the DNA end casts doubt on the J call. The CDR3 totals 14 residues. CDR1 is SQVTM, CDR2 ANQGSEA, per germline. The CDR3 DNA reads TGCAGCGTTGAGGCGGGACAGGGGATCAATGAGCAGTTCTTC. Protein: CSVEAGQGINEQFF.

This clonotype was recorded a few times. The chain is built from TRBV27 and TRBJ2-4; D is ambiguous. The CDR3 totals 10 residues. V lost 7 bases to trimming and J lost 8 bases, with 6 bases between them. CDR1 MNHEY and CDR2 SMNVEV come from the germline V gene (reference sequence). CDR3 amino acids: CASKHHIQYF. CDR3 DNA sequence: TGTGCCAGCAAGCATCACATTCAGTACTTC.

The gene calls are TRBV4-1 and TRBJ2-1; 12 bases agree with TRBD2. The germline CDR1 and CDR2 sequences are MGHRA and YSYEKL. CDR3 length equals 16 residues. The ends lost 5 bases at V and 9 bases at J; junction bases unmatched: 11. CDR3 sequence reads: CASSFPSGRGSSEQFF. CDR3 coding DNA: TGCGCCAGCAGCTTTCCTAGCGGGAGGGGCTCTAGTGAGCAGTTCTTC.

The chain couples TRBV6-2 or TRBV6-3 to TRBJ1-1; D is unresolved. There are 13 residues in the CDR3. With 6 bases removed from V and 1 base from J, the gap between germline ends came to 9 bases. Germline V gene lookup returns CDR1 MNHEY and CDR2 SVGEGT. CDR3 sequence: CASRSQGNTEAFF. The CDR3 region has the DNA TGTGCCAGCAGATCCCAAGGGAACACTGAAGCTTTCTTT.

This rearrangement joins TRBV6-5 to TRBJ1-3; D call uncertain. Deletions cut 7 bases from V and 0 bases from J, with 13 bases between. Per the germline V gene, CDR1 is MNHEY and CDR2 is SVGAGI. The CDR3 is 15 residues long. CDR3 DNA: TGTGCCAGCACCAGAGCACCAAACTCTGGAAACACCATATATTTT. Its protein is CASTRAPNSGNTIYF.